The next 20 T cell receptor beta chains were all read from a single sample in a study of T cell repertoires in cytomegalovirus infection. TCRdb processed the reads anew with MiXCR; each CDR3 protein has one entry. The sample contains some 600,000 distinct CDR3 sequences, roughly 24% of which appear only once. The material sequenced was CD8+ T cells from PBMCs. The receptors stem from a human donor in good health (CMV status not recorded). Some clones in this sample may be carry-over from other donors' samples.

This clonotype was observed a handful of times. This CDR3 reads CASRPLTGLYEQYF. In DNA form, the CDR3 reads TGTGCCAGCAGACCTTTGACAGGTCTCTACGAGCAGTACTTC. The chain uses TRBV27 and TRBJ2-7; possibly TRBD1 for D (6 bases). CDR1 is MNHEY and CDR2 is SMNVEV in the germline V gene (reference sequence). The CDR3 contains 14 residues. V lost 6 bases and J 3 bases, leaving 15 bases between the germline ends.

The J gene is TRBJ2-6, the V gene TRBV20-1; a weak D match, TRBD1 (5 bases). The germline V gene has CDR1 DFQATT and CDR2 SNEGSKA (reference sequence). This CDR3 has 13 amino acids. V was shortened by 4 bases and J by 4 bases, with 8 bases between the two germline ends. CDR3 DNA sequence: TGCAGTGCTACTGGGGCCGGGGCCAACGTCCTGACTTTC. As protein: CSATGAGANVLTF.

This clonotype has a handful of counts. This chain connects TRBV15 to TRBJ2-5; a weak D match, TRBD2 (6 bases). The germline V gene has CDR1 LNHNV and CDR2 YYDKDF (reference sequence). Deletions cut 3 bases from V and 1 base from J, with 12 bases between. The length of the CDR3 is 15 residues. The CDR3 sequence: CATSSTRDSQETQYF. In nucleotides, the CDR3 is TGTGCCACCAGCAGCACCAGGGACTCCCAAGAGACCCAGTACTTC.

The chain is built from TRBV19 and TRBJ1-1; no definite D call. CDR1 LNHDA and CDR2 SQIVND come from the germline V gene (reference sequence). The CDR3 loop spans 12 amino acids. V gave up 6 bases and J gave up 2 bases, with 7 bases separating them. The CDR3 DNA reads TGTGCCAGTAGGGTACCTAACACTGAAGCTTTCTTT. Translation: CASRVPNTEAFF.

This chain uses TRBV27 with TRBJ1-4; a possible D gene is TRBD1 (5 bases). This CDR3 contains 13 residues. Per the germline V gene, CDR1 is MNHEY and CDR2 is SMNVEV (reference sequence). Deletions cut 4 bases from V and 7 bases from J, with 10 bases between. CDR3: CASSSGVSEKLFF. DNA for the CDR3: TGTGCCAGCAGTTCGGGGGTTAGTGAAAAACTGTTTTTT.

In its sample, this clonotype was seen a few times. V and J are TRBV20-1 and TRBJ2-5; D possibly corresponds to TRBD2 (5 bases). In germline, CDR1 is DFQATT, CDR2 SNEGSKA (reference sequence). Trimming shortened V by 2 bases and J by 4 bases, and 11 bases separated the two germline ends. CDR3 length: 13 amino acids. CDR3 in amino acids: CSARSTGRETQYF. The CDR3, as DNA: TGCAGTGCTAGATCGACGGGGAGAGAGACCCAGTACTTC.

Points on this clonotype: The junction departs from the called germline gene at one end, perhaps through a read error. This chain connects TRBV19 to TRBJ1-2; D is perhaps TRBD1 (6 bases). CDR1 and CDR2 (germline): LNHDA, SQIVND (reference sequence). CDR3 length equals 13 residues. The CDR3: CASTGQPNYGYTF. As DNA, the CDR3 is TGTGCCAGTACAGGACAGCCTAATTATGGCTACACCTTC. The full variable domain, with the rest looked up from reference TRBV19 and TRBJ1-2, is DGGITQSPKYLFRKEGQNVTLSCEQNLNHDAMYWYRQDPGQGLRLIYYSQIVNDFQKGDIAEGYSVSREKKESFPLTVTSAQKNPTAFYLCASTGQPNYGYTFGSGTRLTVV.

The CDR3 reads CASSQLGQVQETQYF. DNA of the CDR3: TGTGCCAGCAGCCAACTGGGACAGGTCCAAGAGACCCAGTACTTC. The chain joins TRBV4-2 to TRBJ2-5, with TRBD1 matching over 8 bases. This CDR3 is built from 15 residues. CDR1 LGHNA and CDR2 YNFKEQ come from the germline V gene. V shed 2 bases, J shed 1 base, and the junction held 3 bases outside the gene matches.

This clonotype came up many times. V usage is TRBV7-2 and J usage is TRBJ2-7, with D perhaps given as TRBD1 or TRBD2 (5 bases each). Per germline, CDR1 SGHTA and CDR2 FQGNSA. With 5 bases removed from V and 2 bases from J, the gap between germline ends came to 16 bases. This CDR3 has 15 residues. The CDR3 coding sequence is TGTGCCAGCAGCGTGACCGGGGACGCCCCCTACGAGCAGTACTTC. Protein: CASSVTGDAPYEQYF.

V and J are TRBV13 and TRBJ1-1; perhaps TRBD1 as D (6 bases). V lost 5 bases to trimming and J lost 11 bases, with 15 bases between them. The germline CDR1 and CDR2 sequences are PRHDT and FYEKMQ (reference sequence). CDR3 size: 12 residues. CDR3 nucleotides: TGTGCCAGCAGCGCCTCGGGGGCTCAGGCTTTCTTT. It specifies CASSASGAQAFF.

This clonotype occurred a few times. The chain couples TRBV5-1 to TRBJ2-1; no clear D gene. V was cut by 5 bases and J by 9 bases, with 6 bases left in between. The CDR3 totals 10 residues. The germline gives CDR1 SGHRS, CDR2 YFSETQ. Here the CDR3 reads CASSGVEQFF. The CDR3 nucleotides read TGCGCCAGCAGTGGGGTTGAGCAGTTCTTC.

The rearrangement links TRBV29-1 to TRBJ2-5; no reliable D call. CDR1 SQVTM and CDR2 ANQGSEA come from the germline V gene. The CDR3 length is 12 residues. V was pared by 4 bases and J by 2 bases, with 8 bases between. The CDR3 region has the DNA TGCAGCGTTGTTAAGCTTCAAGAGACCCAGTACTTC. Amino acids: CSVVKLQETQYF.

The chain links TRBV28 to TRBJ2-2, with D uncertain. V was clipped by 4 bases and J by 6 bases, with 6 bases between them. Looked up from germline, CDR1 is MDHEN and CDR2 is SYDVKM. The CDR3 is 12 amino acids. The CDR3 is CASSWFPGELFF. The CDR3 DNA sequence: TGTGCCAGCAGTTGGTTCCCCGGGGAGCTGTTTTTT.

This clonotype was detected many times. The chain combines TRBV6-5 with TRBJ2-2, with 7 bases identical to TRBD1. This CDR3 has 15 residues. Germline CDR1 and CDR2: MNHEY and SVGAGI. The V gene end was trimmed by 0 bases and the J gene end by 4 bases; junction bases not matched to a gene: 2. CDR3 residues: CASSYSDRATGELFF. The CDR3, as DNA: TGTGCCAGCAGTTACTCAGACAGGGCCACCGGGGAGCTGTTTTTT.

Note on this clonotype: A junction end diverges from the germline sequence, so it may reflect a read error. The chain joins TRBV7-3 to TRBJ1-1; weak D call: TRBD1 (5 bases). This CDR3 is 15 amino acids long. Looked up from germline, CDR1 is SGHTA and CDR2 is FQGTGA. DNA for the CDR3: TGTGCCAGCAGCTTCCAGAAGCCGGACAACACTGATGCTTTCTTT. It yields the protein CASSFQKPDNTDAFF.

This clonotype was counted ten times or more. V and J are TRBV28 and TRBJ1-6; D unclear. The CDR3 runs to 12 residues. Per the germline V gene, CDR1 is MDHEN and CDR2 is SYDVKM. V dropped 8 bases and J dropped 3 bases, with 5 bases sitting between them. CDR3 in DNA: TGTGCCAGCTGGAACTATAATTCACCCCTCCACTTT. Amino acid sequence: CASWNYNSPLHF. Combining the CDR3 with reference TRBV28 and TRBJ1-6 gives the whole variable domain DVKVTQSSRYLVKRTGEKVFLECVQDMDHENMFWYRQDPGLGLRLIYFSYDVKMKEKGDIPEGYSVSREKKERFSLILESASTNQTSMYLCASWNYNSPLHFGNGTRLTVT.

CDR3 loop: CASSEGLADAGELFF. DNA of the CDR3: TGTGCCAGCAGCGAGGGACTAGCGGACGCCGGGGAGCTGTTTTTT. The chain links TRBV9 to TRBJ2-2, with 11 bases identical to TRBD2. This CDR3 is built from 15 residues. Germline V gene data show CDR1 as SGDLS and CDR2 as YYNGEE. Trimming at V came to 3 bases and at J to 6 bases, leaving 4 bases not matched to a gene.

Only a few counts were recorded for this clonotype. The J gene is TRBJ1-1, the V gene TRBV5-5, with a weak D call TRBD1 (5 bases). Germline lookup yields CDR1 SGHKS and CDR2 YYEKEE (reference sequence). Deletions cut 2 bases from V and 4 bases from J, with 15 bases between. The CDR3 loop spans 15 amino acids. CDR3 loop: CASSFEPWGVTEAFF. The CDR3 DNA follows: TGTGCCAGCAGCTTTGAACCCTGGGGGGTCACTGAAGCTTTCTTT.

This clonotype was seen only once. This may be a read error, as it is one base from a much larger clone. This rearrangement joins TRBV4-1 to TRBJ2-3; no firm D call. The CDR3 spans 16 residues. CDR1 and CDR2 (germline): MGHRA, YSYEKL. Trimming took off 1 base at V and 0 bases at J, with 11 bases between the two ends. This CDR3 is CASSQGPRPSTDTQYF. The CDR3 coding sequence is TGCGCCAGCAGCCAAGGTCCAAGGCCCAGCACAGATACGCAGTATTTT.

The rearrangement joins TRBV27 to TRBJ2-1, with TRBD2 identical over 13 bases. V gave up 5 bases and J gave up 7 bases; unmatched junction bases: 5. Germline CDR1 reads MNHEY; CDR2 reads SMNVEV (reference sequence). The CDR3 extends over 15 amino acids. CDR3 sequence: CASSLGLAGENEQFF. Written as DNA, the CDR3 is TGTGCCAGCAGTCTCGGACTAGCGGGGGAAAATGAGCAGTTCTTC.